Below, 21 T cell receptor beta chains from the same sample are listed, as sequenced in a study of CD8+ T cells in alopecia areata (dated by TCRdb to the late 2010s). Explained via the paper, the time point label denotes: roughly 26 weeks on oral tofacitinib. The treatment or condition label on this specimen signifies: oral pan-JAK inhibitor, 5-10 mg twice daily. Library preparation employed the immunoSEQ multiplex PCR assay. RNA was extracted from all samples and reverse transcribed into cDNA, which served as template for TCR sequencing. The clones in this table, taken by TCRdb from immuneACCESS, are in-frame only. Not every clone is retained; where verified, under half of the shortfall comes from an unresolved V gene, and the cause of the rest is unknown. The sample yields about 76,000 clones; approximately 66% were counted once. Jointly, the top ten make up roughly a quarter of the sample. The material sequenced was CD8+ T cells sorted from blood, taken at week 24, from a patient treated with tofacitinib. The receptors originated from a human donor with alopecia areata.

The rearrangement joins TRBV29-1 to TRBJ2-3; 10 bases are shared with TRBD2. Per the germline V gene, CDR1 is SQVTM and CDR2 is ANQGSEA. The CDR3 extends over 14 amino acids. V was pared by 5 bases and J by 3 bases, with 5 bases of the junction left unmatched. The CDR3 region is CSVLAGAGTDTQYF. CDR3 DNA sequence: TGCAGCGTTCTAGCGGGGGCGGGGACAGATACGCAGTATTTT.

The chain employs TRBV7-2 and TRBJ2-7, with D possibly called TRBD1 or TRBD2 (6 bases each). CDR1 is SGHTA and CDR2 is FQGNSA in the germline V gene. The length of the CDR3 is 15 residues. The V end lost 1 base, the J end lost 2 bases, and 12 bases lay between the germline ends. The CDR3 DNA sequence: TGTGCCAGCAGCTTAGGAGGGGGGCGAACCTACGAGCAGTACTTC. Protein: CASSLGGGRTYEQYF.

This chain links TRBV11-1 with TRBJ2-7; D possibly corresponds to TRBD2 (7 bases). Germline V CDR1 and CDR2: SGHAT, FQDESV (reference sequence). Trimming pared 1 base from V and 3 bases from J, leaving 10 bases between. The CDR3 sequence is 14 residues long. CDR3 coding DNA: TGTGCCAGCAGCTTAGGCGGGGGCCTCTACGAGCAGTACTTC. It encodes CASSLGGGLYEQYF.

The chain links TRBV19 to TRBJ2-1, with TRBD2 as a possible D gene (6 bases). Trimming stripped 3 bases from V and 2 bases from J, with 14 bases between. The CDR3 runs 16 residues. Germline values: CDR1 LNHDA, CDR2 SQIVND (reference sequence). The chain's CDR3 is CASSIAVGGAYNEQFF. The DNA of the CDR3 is TGTGCCAGTAGTATCGCGGTGGGGGGAGCCTACAATGAGCAGTTCTTC. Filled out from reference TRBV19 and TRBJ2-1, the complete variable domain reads DGGITQSPKYLFRKEGQNVTLSCEQNLNHDAMYWYRQDPGQGLRLIYYSQIVNDFQKGDIAEGYSVSREKKESFPLTVTSAQKNPTAFYLCASSIAVGGAYNEQFFGPGTRLTVL.

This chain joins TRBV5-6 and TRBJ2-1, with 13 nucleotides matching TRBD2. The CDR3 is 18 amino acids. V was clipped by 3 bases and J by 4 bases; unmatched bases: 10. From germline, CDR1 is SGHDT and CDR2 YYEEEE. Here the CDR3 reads CASSSTSGGQFSYNEQFF. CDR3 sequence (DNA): TGTGCCAGCAGCTCGACTAGCGGGGGGCAATTCTCGTACAATGAGCAGTTCTTC.

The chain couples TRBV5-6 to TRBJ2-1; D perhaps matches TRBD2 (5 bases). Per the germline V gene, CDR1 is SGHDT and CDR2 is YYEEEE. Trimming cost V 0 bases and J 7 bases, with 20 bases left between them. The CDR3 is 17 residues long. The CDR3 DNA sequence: TGTGCCAGCAGCTTGGACTTTAGGAGTTGGAGAGGGAATGAGCAGTTCTTC. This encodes CASSLDFRSWRGNEQFF.

The CDR3 DNA follows: TGTGCCAGCAGCGGTACCGGGACTAGCTCCACAGATACGCAGTATTTT. This codes for CASSGTGTSSTDTQYF. The V gene is TRBV2, the J gene TRBJ2-3; the match to TRBD2 covers 9 bases. Germline V lookup: CDR1 SNHLY, CDR2 FYNNEI. J was trimmed by 2 bases and V by 6 bases; bases with no gene match: 9. The CDR3 is 16 residues long.

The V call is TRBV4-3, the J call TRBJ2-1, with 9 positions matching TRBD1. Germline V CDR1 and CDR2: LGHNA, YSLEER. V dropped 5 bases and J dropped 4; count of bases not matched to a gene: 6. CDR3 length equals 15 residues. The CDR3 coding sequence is TGCGCCAGCAGCTCTCGGACAGGGGCGTACAATGAGCAGTTCTTC. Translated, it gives CASSSRTGAYNEQFF.

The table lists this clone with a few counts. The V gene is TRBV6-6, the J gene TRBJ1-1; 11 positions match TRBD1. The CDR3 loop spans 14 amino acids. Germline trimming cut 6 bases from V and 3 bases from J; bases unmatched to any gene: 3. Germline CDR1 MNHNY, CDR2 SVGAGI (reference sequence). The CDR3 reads CASSRGQGDTEAFF. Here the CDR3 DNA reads TGTGCCAGCAGCCGGGGACAGGGGGACACTGAAGCTTTCTTT.

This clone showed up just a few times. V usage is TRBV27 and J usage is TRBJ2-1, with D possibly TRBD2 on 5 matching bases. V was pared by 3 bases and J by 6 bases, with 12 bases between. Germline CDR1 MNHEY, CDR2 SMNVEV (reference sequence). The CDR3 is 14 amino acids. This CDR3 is CASSFPGVVNEQFF. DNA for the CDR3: TGTGCCAGCAGTTTCCCCGGGGTAGTCAATGAGCAGTTCTTC.

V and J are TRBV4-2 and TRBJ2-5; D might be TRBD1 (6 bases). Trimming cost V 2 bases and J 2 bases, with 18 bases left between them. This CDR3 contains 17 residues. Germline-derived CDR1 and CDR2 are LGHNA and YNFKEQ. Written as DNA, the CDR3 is TGTGCCAGCAGCCAATCACTCCGGACAGCAGGACAAGAGACCCAGTACTTC. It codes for CASSQSLRTAGQETQYF.

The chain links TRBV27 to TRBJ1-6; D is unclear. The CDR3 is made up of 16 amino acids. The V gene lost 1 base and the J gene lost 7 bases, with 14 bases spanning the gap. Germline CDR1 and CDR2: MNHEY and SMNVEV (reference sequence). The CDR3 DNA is TGTGCCAGCAGTTTATACCCCGGACCCGAGAATTCACCCCTCCACTTT. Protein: CASSLYPGPENSPLHF.

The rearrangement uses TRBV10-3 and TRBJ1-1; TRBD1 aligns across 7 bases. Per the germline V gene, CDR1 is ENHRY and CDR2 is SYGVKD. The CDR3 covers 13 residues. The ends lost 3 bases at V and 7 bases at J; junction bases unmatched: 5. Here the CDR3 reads CAISDDRVGEAFF. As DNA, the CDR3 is TGTGCCATCAGTGATGACAGGGTGGGTGAAGCTTTCTTT.

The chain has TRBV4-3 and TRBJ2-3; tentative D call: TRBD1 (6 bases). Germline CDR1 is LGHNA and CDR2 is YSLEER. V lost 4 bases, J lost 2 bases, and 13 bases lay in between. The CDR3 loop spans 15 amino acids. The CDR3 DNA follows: TGCGCCAGCAGCCGGGGGCCAGGCTCCACAGATACGCAGTATTTT. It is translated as CASSRGPGSTDTQYF.

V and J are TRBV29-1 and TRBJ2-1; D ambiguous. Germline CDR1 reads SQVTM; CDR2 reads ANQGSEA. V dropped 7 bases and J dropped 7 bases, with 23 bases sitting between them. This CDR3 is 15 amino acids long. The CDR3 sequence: CSARDLVLEENEQFF. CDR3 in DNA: TGCAGCGCCCGAGACTTAGTCCTTGAAGAGAATGAGCAGTTCTTC.

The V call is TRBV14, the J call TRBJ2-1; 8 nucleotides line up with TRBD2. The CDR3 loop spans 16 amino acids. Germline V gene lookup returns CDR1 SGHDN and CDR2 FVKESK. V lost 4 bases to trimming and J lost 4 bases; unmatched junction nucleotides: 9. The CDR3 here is CASSPYLAGSYNEQFF. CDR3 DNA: TGTGCCAGCAGCCCCTACCTAGCGGGTTCTTACAATGAGCAGTTCTTC.

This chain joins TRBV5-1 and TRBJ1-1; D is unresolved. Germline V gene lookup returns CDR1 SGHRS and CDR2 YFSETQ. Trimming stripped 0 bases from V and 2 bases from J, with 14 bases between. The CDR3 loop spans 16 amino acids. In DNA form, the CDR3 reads TGCGCCAGCAGCTTGGTTGCAGGCGCTGTAAACACTGAAGCTTTCTTT. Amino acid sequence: CASSLVAGAVNTEAFF.

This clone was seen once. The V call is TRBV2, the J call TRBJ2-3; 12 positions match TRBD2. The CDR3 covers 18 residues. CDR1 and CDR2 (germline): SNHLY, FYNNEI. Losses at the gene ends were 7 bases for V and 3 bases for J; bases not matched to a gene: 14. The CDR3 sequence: CASIPPRASGRGTDTQYF. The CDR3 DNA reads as TGTGCCAGCATCCCGCCTAGGGCTAGCGGGAGGGGTACAGATACGCAGTATTTT.

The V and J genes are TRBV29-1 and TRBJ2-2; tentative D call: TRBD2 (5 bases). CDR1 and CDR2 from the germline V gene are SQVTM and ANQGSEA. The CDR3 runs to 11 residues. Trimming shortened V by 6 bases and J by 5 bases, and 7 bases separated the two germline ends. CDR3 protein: CSVGITGELFF. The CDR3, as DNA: TGCAGCGTCGGGATTACCGGGGAGCTGTTTTTT.

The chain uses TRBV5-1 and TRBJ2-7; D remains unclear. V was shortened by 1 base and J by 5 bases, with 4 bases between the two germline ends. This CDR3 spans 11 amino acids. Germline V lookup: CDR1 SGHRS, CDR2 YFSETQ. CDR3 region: CASSLSDEQYF. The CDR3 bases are TGCGCCAGCAGCTTGTCTGACGAGCAGTACTTC.

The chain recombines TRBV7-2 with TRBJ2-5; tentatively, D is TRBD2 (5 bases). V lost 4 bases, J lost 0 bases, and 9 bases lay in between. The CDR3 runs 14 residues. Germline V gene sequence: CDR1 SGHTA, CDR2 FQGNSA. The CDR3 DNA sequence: TGTGCCAGCAGCTGGGGAGCGAACCAAGAGACCCAGTACTTC. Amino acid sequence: CASSWGANQETQYF.